This T cell receptor (beta chain) appears in the sequencing data of a study of blood T cell repertoires in COVID-19. Study at large: T cells, B-cell-depleted T cells, or PBMCs provided the cDNA or gDNA that served as material.

This CDR3 contains 15 residues. CDR1 and CDR2 from the germline V gene are SGHRS and YFSETQ. Trimming took off 0 bases at V and 1 base at J, with 10 bases between the two ends. In the authors' workflow: The assay estimated nucleated cells by amplifying reference gene primers. Profiling relied on immunoSEQ multiplex PCR, and the TCRdb table lists in-frame clones only, not all of them. The V and J calls and clone size were taken over from that table, and D and trimming were inferred from the DNA. Among 50,000 to 60,000 clones, about nine tenths were seen once, and the ten largest hold 9%. The chain uses TRBV5-1 and TRBJ1-1; tentative D call: TRBD1 (6 bases). The origin of this receptor is a man of 80 years or more with active or convalescent COVID-19. The sequenced sample was peripheral blood. The CDR3 loop reads CASSLDGRGNTEAFF. In nucleotides, the CDR3 is TGCGCCAGCAGCTTGGATGGCAGGGGGAACACTGAAGCTTTCTTT.